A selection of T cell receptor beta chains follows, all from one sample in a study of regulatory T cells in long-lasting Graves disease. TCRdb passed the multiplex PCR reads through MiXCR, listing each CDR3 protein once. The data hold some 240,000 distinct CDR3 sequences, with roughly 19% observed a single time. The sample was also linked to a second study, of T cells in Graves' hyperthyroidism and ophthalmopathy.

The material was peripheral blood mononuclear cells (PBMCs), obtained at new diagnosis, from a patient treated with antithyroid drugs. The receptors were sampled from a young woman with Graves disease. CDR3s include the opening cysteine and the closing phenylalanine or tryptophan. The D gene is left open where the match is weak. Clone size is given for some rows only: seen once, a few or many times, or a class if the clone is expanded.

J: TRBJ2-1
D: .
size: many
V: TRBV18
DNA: TGTGCCAGCTTTTACGGGCGTAGCTCCTACAATGAGCAGTTCTTC
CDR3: CASFYGRSSYNEQFF

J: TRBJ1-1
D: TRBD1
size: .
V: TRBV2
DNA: TGTGCCAGCAGTGGGGGACAGCCGAACACTGAAGCTTTCTTT
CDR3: CASSGGQPNTEAFF

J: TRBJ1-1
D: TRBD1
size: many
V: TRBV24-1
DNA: TGTGCCACGCAAGACAGGGGAGACACTGAAGCTTTCTTT
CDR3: CATQDRGDTEAFF

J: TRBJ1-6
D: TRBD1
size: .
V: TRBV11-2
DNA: TGTGCCAGCAGCTCGGGACAGGAGCTCTCCTATAATTCACCCCTCCACTTT
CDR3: CASSSGQELSYNSPLHF

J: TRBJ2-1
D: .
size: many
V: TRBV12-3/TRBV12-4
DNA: TGTGCCAGCAGTTCCATCCTGGGGAGCGCGAGTCACAATGAGCAGTTCTTC
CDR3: CASSSILGSASHNEQFF

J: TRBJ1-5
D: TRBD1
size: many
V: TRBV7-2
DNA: TGTGCCAGCAGCCGCAAAGCCGGACAGGGGGCGGGGCCCCAGCATTTT
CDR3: CASSRKAGQGAGPQHF

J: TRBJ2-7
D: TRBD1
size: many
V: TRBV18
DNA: TGTGCCAGCTCGGGGACAGCCTTCAAGCAGTACTTC
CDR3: CASSGTAFKQYF

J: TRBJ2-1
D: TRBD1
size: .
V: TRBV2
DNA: TGTGCCAGCAGTGAAGTTTATAGACAGGGAACGTTCTTC
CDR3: CASSEVYRQGTFF

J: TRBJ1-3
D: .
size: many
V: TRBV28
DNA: TGTGCCAGCAGTAACTATACAGGGAGCTCTGGAAACACCATATATTTT
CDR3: CASSNYTGSSGNTIYF

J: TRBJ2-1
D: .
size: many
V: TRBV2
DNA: TGTGCCAGCAGTGCTGGAACAGTCTCCTACAATGAGCAGTTCTTC
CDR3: CASSAGTVSYNEQFF

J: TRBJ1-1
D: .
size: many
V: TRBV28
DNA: TGTGCCAGCAGTACCCCCGCGGGGTTGGGCACTGAAGCTTTCTTT
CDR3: CASSTPAGLGTEAFF

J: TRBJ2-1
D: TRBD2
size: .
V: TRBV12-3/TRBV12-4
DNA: TGTGCCAGCAGTTTTTGGGGACTAGCGGGCGATGAGCAGTTCTTC
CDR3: CASSFWGLAGDEQFF

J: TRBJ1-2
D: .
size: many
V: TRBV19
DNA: TGTGCCAGTAGTACACCGACAGAAGGGGATGGCTACACCTTC
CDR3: CASSTPTEGDGYTF

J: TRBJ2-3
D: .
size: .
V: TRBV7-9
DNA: TGTGCCAGCAGCTTAGCGCTCGGCAGGATAGATACGCAGTATTTT
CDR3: CASSLALGRIDTQYF

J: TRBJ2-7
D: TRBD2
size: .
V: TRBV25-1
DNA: TGTGCCAGCAGTGATCTAGCGGGAGGGTACTACGAGCAGTACTTC
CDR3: CASSDLAGGYYEQYF

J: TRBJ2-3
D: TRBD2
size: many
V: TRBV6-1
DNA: TGTGCCAGCAGCGGGAGGCGCACAGATACGCAGTATTTT
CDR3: CASSGRRTDTQYF

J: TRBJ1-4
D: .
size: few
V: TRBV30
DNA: TGTGCCTGGAGTGTAACGGGGGTGTCTAATGAAAAACTGTTTTTT
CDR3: CAWSVTGVSNEKLFF

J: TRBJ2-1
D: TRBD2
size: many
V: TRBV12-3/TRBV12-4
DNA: TGTGCCAGCAGTTTACAAATACCAGCGGGGGGCCCAATACACCATGAGCAGTTCTTC
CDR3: CASSLQIPAGGPIHHEQFF

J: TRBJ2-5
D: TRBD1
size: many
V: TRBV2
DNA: TGTGCCAGCAGTAGTGACAGGGAAGAGACCCAGTACTTC
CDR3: CASSSDREETQYF

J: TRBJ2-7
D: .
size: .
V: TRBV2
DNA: TGTGCCAGCAGGGCGTTGGCCGAGCAGTACTTC
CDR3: CASRALAEQYF

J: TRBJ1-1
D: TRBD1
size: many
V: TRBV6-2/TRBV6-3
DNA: TGTGCCAGCAGTTACAAGGGGGCTTCGAACACTGAAGCTTTCTTT
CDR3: CASSYKGASNTEAFF

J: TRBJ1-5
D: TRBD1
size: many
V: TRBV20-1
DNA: TGCAGTGCAGACGAGGGGGCGATCGGCAATCAGCCCCAGCATTTT
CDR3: CSADEGAIGNQPQHF

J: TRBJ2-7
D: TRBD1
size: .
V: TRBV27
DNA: TGTGCCAGCAGTCCTACCGGGACAGGCAGCTACGAGCAGTACTTC
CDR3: CASSPTGTGSYEQYF

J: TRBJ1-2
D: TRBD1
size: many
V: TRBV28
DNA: TGTGCCAGCAGTCTGGGACAGTCCTATGGCTACACCTTC
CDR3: CASSLGQSYGYTF

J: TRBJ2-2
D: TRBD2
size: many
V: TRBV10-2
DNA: TGCGCCAGCAGGGGGGGACTAGCGAGAGCCGGGGAGCTGTTTTTT
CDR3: CASRGGLARAGELFF

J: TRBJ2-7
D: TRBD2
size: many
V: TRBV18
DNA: TGTGCCAGCTCACCATCGACGGGAGGGATAAGCTACGAGCAGTACTTC
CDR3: CASSPSTGGISYEQYF

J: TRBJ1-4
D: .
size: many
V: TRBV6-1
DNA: TGTGCCAGCAGGCTACAGGGATCAAATGAAAAACTGTTTTTT
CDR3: CASRLQGSNEKLFF

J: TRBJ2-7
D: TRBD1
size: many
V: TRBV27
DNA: TGTGCCAGCAGGGGACAGTACCTCTACGAGCAGTACTTC
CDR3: CASRGQYLYEQYF

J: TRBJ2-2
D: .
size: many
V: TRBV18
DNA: TGTGCCAGCTCACCAACGGGCTCGAACACCGGGGAGCTGTTTTTT
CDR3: CASSPTGSNTGELFF

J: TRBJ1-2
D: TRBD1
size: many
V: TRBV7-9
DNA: TGTGCCAGCAGCTCCTACGGGACAGACTATGGCTACACCTTC
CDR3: CASSSYGTDYGYTF

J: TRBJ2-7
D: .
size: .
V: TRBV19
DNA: TGTGCCACAAGCGGAGGACAGAGACCTACGAGGCAGTACTTC
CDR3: CATSGGQRPTRQYF

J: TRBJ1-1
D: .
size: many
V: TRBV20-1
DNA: TGCAGTGCTAGAGAAGCGTGGGGCGGCAACACTGAAGCTTTCTTT
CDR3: CSAREAWGGNTEAFF

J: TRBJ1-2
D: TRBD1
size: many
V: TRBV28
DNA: TGTGCCAGCAATACGCCGGGACAGGGGCGAAGTAACTATGGCTACACCTTC
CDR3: CASNTPGQGRSNYGYTF

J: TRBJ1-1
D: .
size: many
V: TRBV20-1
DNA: TGCAGTGCTAGGGGACCGACCATGAACACTGAAGCTTTCTTT
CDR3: CSARGPTMNTEAFF

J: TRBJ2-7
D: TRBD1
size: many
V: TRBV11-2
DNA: TGTGCCAGCAGCCGTTCCATACAGGGGTCGAACGAGCAGTACTTC
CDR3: CASSRSIQGSNEQYF

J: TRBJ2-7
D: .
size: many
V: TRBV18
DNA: TGTGCCAGCTCACCGGCCAAGGCAGAATTCTACGAGCAGTACTTC
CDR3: CASSPAKAEFYEQYF

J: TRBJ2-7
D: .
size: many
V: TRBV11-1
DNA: TGTGCCAGCAGCCACAGACTAGTGTTCTACGAGCAGTACTTC
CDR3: CASSHRLVFYEQYF

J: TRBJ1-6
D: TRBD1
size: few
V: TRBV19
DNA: TGTGCCAGTAGTCCCTCGAGGGGACAGGGGGACAGTTCACCCCTCCACTTT
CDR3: CASSPSRGQGDSSPLHF

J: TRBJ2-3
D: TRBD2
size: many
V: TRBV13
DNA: TGTGCCAGCAGCTTAGAGGCGGGAGGGCCCACAGATACGCAGTATTTT
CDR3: CASSLEAGGPTDTQYF

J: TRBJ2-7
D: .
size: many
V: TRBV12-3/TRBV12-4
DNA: TGTGCCAGCAGTTTTGTGACAACCTACGAGCAGTACTTC
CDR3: CASSFVTTYEQYF

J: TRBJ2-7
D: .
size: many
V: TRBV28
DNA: TGTGCCAGCAGCTTAGGGGGGGCCTCCTACGAGCAGTACTTC
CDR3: CASSLGGASYEQYF